This T cell receptor (beta chain) was captured by sequencing in a study of blood T cells in healthy people across ages (dated by TCRdb to the mid-2010s). Context from the whole study: Template switching captured roughly one uniquely barcoded TCR beta cDNA molecule per two T cells in model experiments. Age-related changes in TCR beta repertoire diversity were measured in the study by deep sequencing normalized with unique cDNA molecular identifiers. Using the same blood draw, the study looked at two additional independent replicas of 1 million unique cDNA reads for two donors, one aged 18 to 29 and the other aged 80 or older. The donors were split into four age groups: young (average 16 years), middle-aged (39), aged (around 67) and long-lived (roughly 77). Overall study outcomes, separate from this receptor: Total diversity estimates from one million sequenced T cells were considered lower bounds and underestimates. Bulk unsorted PBMC profiling prevented conclusive comparison of naive and antigen-experienced compartments. Observed TCR beta diversity per million T cells fell roughly linearly with age, and a significant reduction was already apparent by age around 40. Donor CMV infection status was unknown, potentially confounding age-related changes in expanded clonotypes. Compared with the aged group, the long-lived group had more naive CD4+ T cells, fewer expanded clones and increased TCR diversity, a pattern suggesting age selection. There was a strong correlation between observed TCR beta diversity and the percentage of naive T cells measured by flow cytometry.

Via the germline V gene, CDR1 is SQVTM and CDR2 ANQGSEA. The CDR3 goes from the cysteine to the phenylalanine over 12 residues. Only the CDR3 part of the read is kept: 36 bases, read in frame from the first base. The germline ends are 10 bases apart after V is trimmed by 7 bases and J by 1 base. The donors were roughly 38 Caucasian individuals from Russia, aged roughly 6 to 100 years, who were systemically healthy. Each donor gave approximately 9.4 milliliters of peripheral blood, drawn into EDTA-treated Vacutainer tubes. Ficoll-Paque density-gradient centrifugation was used to isolate PBMCs, with at least 6.5 million per sample. Total RNA was extracted from PBMCs with Trizol reagent, with at least 5 micrograms obtained per sample. Naive CD45RAhigh/CD27high T cell percentages were measured by flow cytometry on a PBMC aliquot from every donor. The library was made by 5' RACE. Sequencing instrument: Illumina HiSeq 2500. A second PCR of about 6 to 12 cycles was performed with a sample-barcoded 5' primer and a J-beta primer mix. A template-switch 5' adaptor carrying 12 random nucleotides introduced a unique molecular identifier onto each TCR beta cDNA molecule. Each sample yielded at least 3 million CDR3-containing paired-end reads. First-strand cDNA was synthesized from all RNA with the Mint cDNA synthesis kit, primed by a TRBC-specific oligonucleotide. After uracil-DNA glycosylase treatment, a first 18-cycle PCR used universal primers M1SS and BC2_uni_R on all cDNA. The authors' analysis ran thus. Each sample was normalized by randomly selecting 1 million high-quality reads, each carrying a distinct molecular identifier. Reads sharing molecular identifiers were discarded rather than binned into consensus sequences. MiTCR, set to a Q25 quality threshold and the strictest error-elimination algorithm, was used for CDR3 identification, clonotype clustering and error correction. A nonparametric unseen species model with Euler transformation was used to estimate a lower bound on total TCR beta diversity. TCRdb ran its own pipeline on the public reads, namely fastp trimming at Q25 and MiXCR clone calling, and kept in-frame beta chains. Every entry covers one CDR3 protein and lists the most common genes and DNA from its rows. It is TCRdb's table, rather than the study itself, that gives the V and J calls and clone size. This sample lists about 800,000 distinct CDR3 sequences; 25% were detected once. Around 3.6% of the sample is in the top ten clones.

On this clonotype: The target of this receptor is not known. The record has no base qualities; no much larger clone is one base away.

These same data were also listed under a study on T cells of mothers and their children. As noted in the second study: The donors were nine systemically healthy Caucasian individuals, made up of three mothers and their six children. cDNA synthesis used all of the extracted RNA, with 1.5 ug of RNA in each 15 ul reaction. In the second PCR, the M1S primer added sample barcodes and 2-4 random nucleotides. Each mother yielded over 9.5 million TCR beta CDR3 reads and each child 2.5 million to 3 million reads. Thymic selection similarly shapes TCR recombination output in related and unrelated pairs, with minor effect from inherited differences. Related mother-child pairs always showed normalized repertoire overlap that was slightly higher than in unrelated mother-child pairs, though the difference was never significant. With a sensitivity of about 100 clones per million clonotypes, no persistent microchimeric T cell clones were detected. Deep NGS was used in the study to compare the TCR beta repertoires of mothers and children and to look for features that separate related mother-child pairs from unrelated individuals. The mean age was about 40 +/- 4 years for the mothers and about 12 +/- 4 years for the children. After adapter ligation with NEBNext reagents, the libraries were sequenced on Illumina HiSeq 2000 with 100+100 nt paired-end reads. To avoid cross-contamination, the mother libraries and the child libraries were prepared a month apart and sequenced in separate runs. For each donor, between roughly 500,000 and 2,300,000 distinct TCR beta clonotypes were identified. Naive TCR beta clonotypes were estimated from low-frequency clonotypes matched to each donor's FACS-determined naive share, without sorting.

The rearrangement joined TRBV29-1 to TRBJ1-2, with TRBD1 perhaps the D gene, on 6 matching bases. This TCR was recovered from a boy younger than 18 in good health. The sequencing sample was made of blood. This receptor has the CDR3 CSAGGSNYGYTF. The bases are TGCAGCGCCGGGGGCAGTAACTATGGCTACACCTTC.